This passage covers 9 T cell receptor beta chains from one sample sequenced in a study of blood T cell repertoires in COVID-19. Sequencing was performed with immunoSEQ multiplex PCR; in TCRdb, only in-frame clones are kept and a portion is missing. The sample lists roughly 440,000 clones; 88% were seen once. Specimen: peripheral blood. The receptor set was obtained from a woman aged 45-60 years with COVID-19, enrolled during active disease.

CDR3 sequence reads: CASRTPGQGNTGELFF. The CDR3 DNA follows: TGTGCCAGCAGGACACCGGGACAGGGAAACACCGGGGAGCTGTTTTTT. The J gene is TRBJ2-2, the V gene TRBV4-2, with 9 nucleotides matching TRBD1. After removal of 6 bases from V and 2 bases from J, the junction contained 7 bases not matched to a gene. The CDR3 is made up of 16 amino acids. Germline CDR1 LGHNA, CDR2 YNFKEQ.

V and J are TRBV7-6 and TRBJ1-2, with 9 bases lining up with TRBD1. The CDR3 contains 15 residues. Germline CDR1 SGHVS, CDR2 FNYEAQ. The J segment lost 6 bases and the V segment lost 6 bases, leaving 11 bases of the junction unmatched. CDR3: CASSVGQGLVDGYTF. CDR3 nucleotide sequence: TGTGCCAGCAGTGTAGGACAGGGGTTGGTGGATGGCTACACCTTC.

The CDR3 nucleotides read TGTGCCAGCAGCCGCCAGGGGGCCTCGGGAGAGACCCAGTACTTC. Encoded protein: CASSRQGASGETQYF. The chain carries TRBV6-5 and TRBJ2-5, with 8 bases aligning to TRBD1. This CDR3 is 15 amino acids long. V lost 6 bases to trimming and J lost 4 bases; unmatched junction nucleotides: 10. CDR1 MNHEY and CDR2 SVGAGI come from the germline V gene.

The V call is TRBV24-1, the J call TRBJ2-3; perhaps TRBD2 as D (5 bases). CDR1 is KGHDR, CDR2 SFDVKD, per germline. The CDR3 has 16 residues. Trimming removed 5 bases from V and 1 base from J, with 15 bases in between. In DNA form, the CDR3 reads TGTGCCACCAGTGGACTGGGGAGCCGAGGCACAGATACGCAGTATTTT. This encodes CATSGLGSRGTDTQYF.

This clone occurred once. The V and J genes are TRBV5-5 and TRBJ2-3; TRBD1 matches at 7 bases. The ends lost 1 base at V and 5 bases at J; junction bases unmatched: 1. The CDR3 is 13 residues long. CDR1 and CDR2 from the germline V gene are SGHKS and YYEKEE (reference sequence). CDR3 sequence: CASSLWDRDTQYF. CDR3 bases: TGTGCCAGCAGCTTGTGGGACAGAGATACGCAGTATTTT.

V usage is TRBV7-6 and J usage is TRBJ2-1, with TRBD2 matching over 9 bases. The J segment lost 8 bases and the V segment lost 5 bases, leaving 16 bases of the junction unmatched. Germline CDR1 is SGHVS and CDR2 is FNYEAQ. This CDR3 has 17 residues. This chain's CDR3 is CASSRRPAGGPGDEQFF. The CDR3 DNA reads TGTGCCAGCAGCCGACGCCCAGCGGGGGGACCAGGCGATGAGCAGTTCTTC.

The chain has TRBV3-1 (or the pseudogene TRBV3-2) and TRBJ2-7, with TRBD1 matching 7 bases. Germline values: CDR1 LGHDT, CDR2 YNNKEL (reference sequence). V gave up 1 base and J gave up 3 bases; unmatched junction bases: 12. The CDR3 is 17 residues long. The CDR3 region has the DNA TGTGCCAGCAGCCAAGTTGGGGACAGCCTAAATGGCTACGAGCAGTACTTC. It is translated as CASSQVGDSLNGYEQYF.

V gene TRBV5-8 combines with J gene TRBJ2-1; TRBD2 matches 7 bases. This CDR3 has 15 amino acids. Germline CDR1 and CDR2: SGHTS and YDEGEE. Losses at the gene ends were 3 bases for V and 0 bases for J; bases not matched to a gene: 3. CDR3 sequence (DNA): TGTGCCAGCAGCTGGGAGGGAGGCTCCTACAATGAGCAGTTCTTC. This gives the protein CASSWEGGSYNEQFF. Full variable domain (outside the CDR3, taken from reference TRBV5-8 and TRBJ2-1): EAGVTQSPTHLIKTRGQQATLRCSPISGHTSVYWYQQALGLGLQFLLWYDEGEERNRGNFPPRFSGRQFPNYSSELNVNALELEDSALYLCASSWEGGSYNEQFFGPGTRLTVL.

V is TRBV7-9 and J is TRBJ2-7, with 8 bases fitting TRBD1. Germline V CDR1 and CDR2: SEHNR, FQNEAQ (reference sequence). V lost 5 bases, J lost 9 bases, and 12 bases stayed unmatched. This CDR3 is 14 amino acids long. The CDR3 DNA follows: TGTGCCAGCAGCCATGGACAGGGAGAGGCCGGGCAGTACTTC. Translating it yields CASSHGQGEAGQYF.